This TCR beta chain originates from a study of tumor-infiltrating lymphocytes in primary liver carcinoma (TCRdb year 2017). Background on the whole study: Between November 2015 and March 2016, several patients in China with histopathologically diagnosed primary liver carcinoma had their tumors surgically resected. Hepatocellular carcinoma (four) or combined HCC and intrahepatic cholangiocarcinoma (one) was present in the five patients, who were three men and two women aged 30 to 69 years. The five patients had tumors staged T1-T3 N0M0, with maximum diameters ranging from 4.2 to 10 cm. Each sample produced roughly 3.65 to 7.5 million productive TCRbeta reads, and read depth showed no significant difference between tissue types. TCRbeta repertoire sequencing, expression microarrays and whole-exome sequencing were combined in the study across five regions of each liver tumor, with adjacent normal tissue and blood also included. A total of approximately 35 specimens from 5 patients underwent TCRbeta repertoire sequencing, comprising around 25 tumor regions, 5 adjacent noncancerous liver tissues and 5 peripheral blood samples. High reproducibility was observed for the technical replicate repertoires, with mean shared-clone rates approximately 0.9 and correlation coefficients above 0.95.

Using a constant-region primer and ProtoScript II reverse transcriptase, TCRbeta-specific cDNA was reverse-transcribed from around 500 ng total RNA. The TCRbeta libraries were prepared through three rounds of nested multiplex PCR following a slightly modified ARM-PCR procedure. The first two PCR rounds used multiplex TRBV1-TRBV30 forward primers with a Cbeta reverse primer, each for about 10 cycles. A final 25-cycle PCR with Deep VentR polymerase added sample barcodes and Illumina adapters. Before sequencing, amplicons between 200 and 500 bp were purified from gel using a QIAquick gel extraction kit. An Illumina HiSeq 2500 was used to sequence the TCRbeta amplicons with 250-bp paired-end reads. As for the original processing: Reads were quality-trimmed with Trimmomatic v0.33, and paired reads were merged with FLASH v1.2.11 to recover full CDR3 sequences. V, D and J germline segments were assigned to the rearranged TCRbeta sequences using MiGEC v1.2.1b. Clonotype statistics and Shannon-Wiener diversity indices were computed with VDJtools v1.0.0. Except for diversity analysis, only the 250 most abundant clonotypes of each sample were used in subsequent analyses to reduce sampling bias. In TCRdb, the public reads were trimmed at Q25 with fastp and aligned with MiXCR, with productive beta chains retained. One record per CDR3 amino acid sequence lists the most common genes and DNA. These V and J calls derive from TCRdb rather than the authors' analysis. The sample table contains 200,000 or so distinct CDR3 sequences; only one count was recorded for around 60% of them. The top ten hold 6% to 8.5% of the sample.

The CDR3, from cysteine to phenylalanine, totals 13 residues. Only the CDR3 portion is preserved as DNA: 39 bases, with reading frame beginning at the first base. The trim is 10 bases for V and 4 bases for J, with a gap of 14 bases between the germline ends. The CDR1 and CDR2 encoded by the germline V gene are MDHEN and SYDVKM. To note about this clonotype: Its cognate antigen has yet to be identified. No much larger clone is present one base from it, and per-base qualities are unavailable.

Study-wide conclusions, independent of this receptor: Since the samples were bulk and unsorted, there was no way to compare CD4+ and CD8+ T cell repertoires. Repertoire overlap was higher between tumor regions (mean around 35%) than tumor-adjacent (approximately 17%) or tumor-blood (14%) pairs, consistent with antigen-driven expansion. Only five or six patients were included in the study, and the authors note that the findings should be validated in a larger study. Compared with blood, tumors had a significantly larger share of the repertoire taken up by the top 250 clones (p = 0.039). Only the TCR beta chain was sequenced, so true repertoire diversity is likely underestimated because unpaired alpha chains were not captured.

Blood RNA was extracted from unsorted whole blood with TRIzol reagent; germline DNA came from the DNeasy Blood & Tissue kit. Chronic HBV infection was present in the patients, and the patients were treatment-naive at sampling. Around 4 milliliters of peripheral blood were collected into K2EDTA tubes before surgery. Sequencing input: peripheral blood. The receptor was derived from an older woman with primary liver carcinoma and hepatitis B virus infection. The chain links TRBV28 with TRBJ2-1, with TRBD1 as a weak D call on 6 bases. The CDR3 reads as follows: CATGLDRYNEQFF. In nucleotides, the sequence is TGTGCCACAGGGTTGGACAGATACAATGAGCAGTTCTTC.